This section outlines one T cell receptor beta chain sequence together with its context. Its target is not known. TCRdb re-called the 5' RACE reads through MiXCR, storing one row per CDR3 protein. The table records 150,000 or so distinct CDR3 sequences, roughly 31% of them present only once. The data belong to a study of T-cell memory formation after mild COVID-19. The CDR3 has 11 residues. Trimming shortened V by 3 bases and J by 10 bases, and 9 bases separated the two germline ends. Germline V gene lookup returns CDR1 MGHDK and CDR2 SYGVNS. Study outcomes and limitations: CD4+ bias marked clones expanding day 15 to 37, unlike balanced contracting clones.

This sequence originates from an adult woman who had mild COVID-19 (a few samples of this study predate the infection). Cell type and time point are not known. Sequenced: PBMCs or a T cell subset sorted from them (not recorded which). This chain links TRBV25-1 with TRBJ1-1; perhaps TRBD1 as D (5 bases). The CDR3 sequence is CASSEGGGAFF. The CDR3 DNA reads as TGTGCCAGCAGTGAGGGGGGGGGAGCTTTCTTT.